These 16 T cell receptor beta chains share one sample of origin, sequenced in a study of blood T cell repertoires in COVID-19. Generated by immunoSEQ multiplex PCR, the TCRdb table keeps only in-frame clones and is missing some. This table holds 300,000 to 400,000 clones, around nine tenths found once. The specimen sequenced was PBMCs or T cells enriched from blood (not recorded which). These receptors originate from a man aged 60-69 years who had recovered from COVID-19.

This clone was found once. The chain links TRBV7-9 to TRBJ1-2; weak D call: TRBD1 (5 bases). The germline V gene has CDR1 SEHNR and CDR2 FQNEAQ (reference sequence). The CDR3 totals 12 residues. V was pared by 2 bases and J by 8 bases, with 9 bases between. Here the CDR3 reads CASSLWGDGYTF. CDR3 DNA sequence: TGTGCCAGCAGCTTATGGGGGGACGGCTACACCTTC. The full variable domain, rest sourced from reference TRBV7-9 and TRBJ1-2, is DTGVSQNPRHKITKRGQNVTFRCDPISEHNRLYWYRQTLGQGPEFLTYFQNEAQLEKSRLLSDRFSAERPKGSFSTLEIQRTEQGDSAMYLCASSLWGDGYTFGSGTRLTVV.

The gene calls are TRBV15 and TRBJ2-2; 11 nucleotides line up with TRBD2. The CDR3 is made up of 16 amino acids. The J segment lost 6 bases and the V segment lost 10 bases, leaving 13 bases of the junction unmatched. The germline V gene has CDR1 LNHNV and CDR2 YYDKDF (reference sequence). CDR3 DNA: TGTGCCATCAACCTACATAGCGGGAGGGCCCCCGGGGAGCTGTTTTTT. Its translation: CAINLHSGRAPGELFF.

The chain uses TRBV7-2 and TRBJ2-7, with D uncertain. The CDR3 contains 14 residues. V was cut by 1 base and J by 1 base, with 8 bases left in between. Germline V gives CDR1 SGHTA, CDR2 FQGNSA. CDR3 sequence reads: CASSLEQLSYEQYF. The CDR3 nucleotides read TGTGCCAGCAGCTTAGAACAGTTATCCTACGAGCAGTACTTC.

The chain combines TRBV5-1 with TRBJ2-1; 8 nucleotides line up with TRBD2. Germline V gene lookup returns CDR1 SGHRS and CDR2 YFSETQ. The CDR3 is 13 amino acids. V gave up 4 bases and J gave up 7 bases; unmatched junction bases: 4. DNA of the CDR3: TGCGCCAGCAGCACGGGGGGGCCGAATGAGCAGTTCTTC. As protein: CASSTGGPNEQFF.

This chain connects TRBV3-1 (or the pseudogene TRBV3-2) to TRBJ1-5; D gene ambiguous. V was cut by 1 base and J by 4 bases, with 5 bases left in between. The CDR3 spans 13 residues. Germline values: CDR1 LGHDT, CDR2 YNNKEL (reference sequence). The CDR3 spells CASSQGVNQPQHF. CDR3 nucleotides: TGTGCCAGCAGCCAAGGCGTTAATCAGCCCCAGCATTTT.

The CDR3 coding sequence is TGTGCCAGCAGCGGACTAGCGGGAGTTTCAGGCAATGAGCAGTTCTTC. It codes for CASSGLAGVSGNEQFF. The chain joins TRBV9 to TRBJ2-1; 12 bases fit TRBD2. The CDR3 has 16 residues. Trimming cost V 3 bases and J 6 bases; bases outside gene matches: 7. Germline V gene sequence: CDR1 SGDLS, CDR2 YYNGEE.

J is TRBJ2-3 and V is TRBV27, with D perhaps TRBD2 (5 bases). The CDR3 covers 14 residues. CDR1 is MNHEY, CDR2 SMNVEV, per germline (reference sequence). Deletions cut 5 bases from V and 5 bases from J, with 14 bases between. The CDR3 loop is CASSPDPGLDTQYF. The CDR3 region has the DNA TGTGCCAGCAGTCCCGACCCGGGGTTAGATACGCAGTATTTT.

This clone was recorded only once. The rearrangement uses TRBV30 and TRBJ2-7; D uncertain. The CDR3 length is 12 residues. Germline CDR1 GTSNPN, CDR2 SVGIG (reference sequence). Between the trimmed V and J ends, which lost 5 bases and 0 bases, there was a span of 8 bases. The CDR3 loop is CAWGTDSYEQYF. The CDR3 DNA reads TGTGCCTGGGGAACTGACTCCTACGAGCAGTACTTC.

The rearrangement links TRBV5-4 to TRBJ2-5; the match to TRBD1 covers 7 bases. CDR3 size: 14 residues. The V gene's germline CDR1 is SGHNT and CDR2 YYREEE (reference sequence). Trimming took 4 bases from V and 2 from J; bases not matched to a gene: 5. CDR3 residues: CASSGMGQQETQYF. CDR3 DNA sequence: TGTGCCAGCAGCGGCATGGGACAGCAAGAGACCCAGTACTTC. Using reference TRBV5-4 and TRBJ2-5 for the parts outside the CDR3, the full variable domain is ETGVTQSPTHLIKTRGQQVTLRCSSQSGHNTVSWYQQALGQGPQFIFQYYREEENGRGNFPPRFSGLQFPNYSSELNVNALELDDSALYLCASSGMGQQETQYFGPGTRLLVL.

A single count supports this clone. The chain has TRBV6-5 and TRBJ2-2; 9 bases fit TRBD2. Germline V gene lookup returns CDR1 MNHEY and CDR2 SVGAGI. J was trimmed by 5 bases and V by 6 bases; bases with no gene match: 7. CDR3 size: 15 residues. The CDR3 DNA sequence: TGTGCCAGCAGATATACTAGCGGGTTGACCGGGGAGCTGTTTTTT. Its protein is CASRYTSGLTGELFF.

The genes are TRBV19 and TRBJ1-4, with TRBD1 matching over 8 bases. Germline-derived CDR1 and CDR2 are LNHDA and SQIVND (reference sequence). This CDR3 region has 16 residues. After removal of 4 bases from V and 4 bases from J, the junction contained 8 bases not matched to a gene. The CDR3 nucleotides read TGTGCCAGTAGTACCGGACAGGGCAAGATTAATGAAAAACTGTTTTTT. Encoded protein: CASSTGQGKINEKLFF.

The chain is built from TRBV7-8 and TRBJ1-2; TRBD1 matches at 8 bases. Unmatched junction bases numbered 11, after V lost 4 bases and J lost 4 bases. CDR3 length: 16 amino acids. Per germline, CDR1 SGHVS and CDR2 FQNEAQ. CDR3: CASSWRRTGPSYGYTF. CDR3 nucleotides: TGTGCCAGCAGCTGGAGGCGGACAGGGCCATCCTATGGCTACACCTTC.

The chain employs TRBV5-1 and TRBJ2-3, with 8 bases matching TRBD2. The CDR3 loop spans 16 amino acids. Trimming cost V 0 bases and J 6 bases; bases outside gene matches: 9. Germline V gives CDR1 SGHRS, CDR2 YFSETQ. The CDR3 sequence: CASSLDEAGVTDTQYF. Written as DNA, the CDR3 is TGCGCCAGCAGCTTGGATGAAGCGGGGGTGACGGATACGCAGTATTTT.

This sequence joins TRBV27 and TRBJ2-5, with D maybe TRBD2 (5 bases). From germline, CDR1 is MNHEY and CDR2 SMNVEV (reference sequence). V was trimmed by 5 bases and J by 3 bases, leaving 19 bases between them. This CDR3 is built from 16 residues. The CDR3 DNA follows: TGTGCCAGCAGTACTAGTCGCCACGGTATCGAAGAGACCCAGTACTTC. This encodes CASSTSRHGIEETQYF.

CDR3 residues: CASSLVYERVNEQFF. CDR3 sequence (DNA): TGCGCCAGCAGCTTGGTGTACGAGCGGGTCAATGAGCAGTTCTTC. This chain joins TRBV5-1 and TRBJ2-1; D might be TRBD2 (6 bases). Trimming took off 0 bases at V and 6 bases at J, with 13 bases between the two ends. Germline CDR1 reads SGHRS; CDR2 reads YFSETQ. The CDR3 is 15 amino acids.

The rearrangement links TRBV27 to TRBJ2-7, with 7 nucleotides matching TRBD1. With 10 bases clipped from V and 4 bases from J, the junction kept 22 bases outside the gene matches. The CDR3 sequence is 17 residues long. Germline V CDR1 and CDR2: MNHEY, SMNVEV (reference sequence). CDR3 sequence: CANFPHESGTASYEQYF. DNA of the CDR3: TGTGCCAACTTTCCACACGAATCCGGGACAGCGTCTTACGAGCAGTACTTC.